This TCR beta chain is from a study of spatial heterogeneity in lung cancer. Study-level information: Samples were obtained from some 70 donors, all untreated early-stage non-small cell lung cancer patients. Where available, sequencing covered follow-up PBMC samples, taken at a median of approximately 2 years after resection.

The time point was: blood at routine non-recurrence follow-up after resection. V lost 5 bases, J lost 0 bases, and 8 bases lay in between. Germline assignment: CDR1 SQVTM and CDR2 ANQGSEA. The length of the CDR3 is 12 residues. TCRdb recomputed calls from the 5' RACE reads with MiXCR, one row per CDR3 protein. The table includes more than 30,000 distinct CDR3 sequences, more than 9% detected once. The sample in question was PBMCs, obtained at follow-up. The receptor was isolated from a female donor with early-stage non-small cell lung cancer. The genes are TRBV29-1 and TRBJ2-7; D is uncertain. CDR3 loop: CSVYVSSYEQYF. In DNA form, the CDR3 reads TGCAGCGTTTACGTAAGCTCCTACGAGCAGTACTTC.